This TCR beta chain stems from a study of T cell repertoires in cytomegalovirus infection. The overall study: CMV infection together with matching HLA type was indicated by public TCR beta signatures. Study-level points and caveats: Cumulative frequency (of public TCR beta family members) identified carriers of CMV plus the relevant HLA. Dominating the ex vivo response were HLA-C-restricted CMV-specific TCR beta clonotypes.

Losses at the gene ends were 3 bases for V and 6 bases for J; bases not matched to a gene: 6. The CDR3 is 16 amino acids. Looked up from germline, CDR1 is SGHTA and CDR2 is FQGNSA. This clonotype came up many times. The antigen is unknown. TCRdb independently ran MiXCR on the reads; one entry per CDR3 protein. This table holds over 300,000 distinct CDR3 sequences, roughly 16% found once. The TCR originated in a human donor in good health (CMV status not recorded). Some clones in this sample may be carry-over from other donors' samples. The sample consisted of PBMCs. The chain links TRBV7-2 to TRBJ2-1, with TRBD2 matching 12 bases. The CDR3 nucleotides read TGTGCCAGCAGCTTCCTCCCTAGCGGGGGGGCCAATGAGCAGTTCTTC. It codes for CASSFLPSGGANEQFF.